This TCR beta chain originates from a study of blood T cells in healthy people across ages. Study-wide context: Capturing about one barcoded beta molecule per two T cells was achieved by template switching. General study results and limits: Per million T cells, the diversity of TCR beta decreased roughly linearly as age advanced. Because sorting was not performed, PBMCs prevented conclusive naive versus antigen-experienced comparison.

The ends lost 6 bases at V and 4 bases at J; junction bases unmatched: 7. This CDR3 contains 14 residues. The germline CDR1 and CDR2 sequences are SQVTM and ANQGSEA. The second PCR ran about 6 to 11 cycles with a sample-barcoded 5' primer and J-beta primers. TCRdb re-called the 5' RACE reads through MiXCR, storing one row per CDR3 protein. Of about 640,000 distinct CDR3 sequences listed, 58% are singletons. This clonotype occurred a few times. Its antigen is unknown. Isolation per sample recovered at least 7 million PBMCs. Sequencing used blood. The clonotype comes from a man aged 55 to 70 in good health. V and J are TRBV29-1 and TRBJ2-3; TRBD1 matches at 10 bases. CDR3 bases: TGCAGCGTCGCTCCGGGACAGGGGTCAGATACGCAGTATTTT. Amino acid sequence: CSVAPGQGSDTQYF.